This note documents a single T cell receptor beta chain sequence. What it binds is not known. TCRdb keeps only in-frame clones here, not all; method: immunoSEQ multiplex PCR. The sample lists about 38,000 clones; 95% were seen once. Time point in this sample: recipient sample about 28 days before transplant, after cytoreduction. Blood collection times were about day -28 and days 30, 100, 180 posttransplant. This record comes from a study of T cell clonotyping in hematopoietic cell transplantation. Study details: Recipients' pretransplant samples followed cytoreduction.

With 8 bases removed from V and 4 bases from J, the gap between germline ends came to 19 bases. Per germline, CDR1 GTSNPN and CDR2 SVGIG (reference sequence). This CDR3 is 14 amino acids long. Overall study results and limits: Higher Inverse Simpson Index values in graft donor and pretransplant recipient predicted broader posttransplant TCR diversity. Pathologically expanded recipient clonotypes increased progressively from day 30 to day 180 as diversity fell.

The specimen comprised peripheral blood mononuclear cells, sampled before stem cell transplant. J is TRBJ2-3 and V is TRBV30; no clear D gene. The source of this sequence is a man in his forties with chronic myeloid leukemia. Some clones in this sample may be carry-over from other donors' samples. The CDR3 here is CATNLGSGADTQYF. Here the CDR3 DNA reads TGTGCCACAAACCTGGGATCGGGCGCAGATACGCAGTATTTT.